The sequence of this TCR beta chain was determined in a study of blood T cell repertoires in COVID-19 (dated by TCRdb to about 2020). Regarding the research as a whole: Collaborator samples came from the United States, Italy and Spain and covered acute and convalescent phases of COVID-19. The repertoires were made available in a free public database intended to serve as a resource for research on the immune response to SARS-CoV-2. Samples came from the ongoing ImmuneRACE study (first 160 participants) plus 1,254 subjects from 6 global collaborators. Subjects who had been exposed to COVID-19, were actively infected with it, or had recovered from it provided the deeply sampled blood TCRbeta repertoires that made up the dataset. Where available, HLA class I and class II types were obtained from metadata supplied by the sample provider rather than from assay-based typing. A de-identified subject ID, COVID-19 status, age in years and sex were almost always included in the sample metadata. The prospective study material was composed of cDNA or gDNA derived from T cells, B-cell-depleted T cells, or PBMCs. Points the paper makes about the study in general: How much clinical and demographic metadata was included differed by source and by participant, and the metadata was provided uncurated.

TCRbeta CDR3 regions were amplified from genomic DNA by means of the immunoSEQ Assay, a bias-controlled multiplex PCR. The published analysis was carried out like this. Nucleated cell counts per sample were estimated from amplification of reference gene primers within the assay. To quantify the absolute abundance of each unique TCRbeta CDR3 rearrangement, sequence reads were collapsed and filtered. Productive Simpson clonality was computed per sample as the square root of Simpson's diversity index over productive rearrangements. TCRdb provides this immuneACCESS table in a form limited to in-frame rearrangements. Some clones are lacking; in checked studies, under half of them reflect an unresolved V gene, and why the rest are absent is not known. V and J calls and clone size are as listed in that table; D and trimming were resolved from the DNA. The sample has about 500,000 clones on record, 75% to 90% of them singletons. The ten biggest clones cover 0.7% of the sample.

In the case of this clone: Its antigen target is currently unknown. Base qualities were left out, and no much larger clone turns up one base away.

Trimmed from V: 5 bases; trimmed from J: 6 bases; junction bases lacking a gene match: 7. CDR1 and CDR2, looked up from the germline V gene, are SGHNT and YENEEA. From the cysteine through the phenylalanine, the CDR3 covers 13 amino acids. CDR3 DNA only is kept here, 39 bases in frame from base 1. Enrolling through a virtual design, the prospective study's participants ranged in age from roughly 18 to 95 years and lived across roughly 24 United States geographic areas. In the prospective study, cohorts were assigned on the basis of participant-reported clinical history obtained from a screening survey and a study questionnaire. ImmuneRACE Cohort 3 recovered participants were defined by two consecutive negative NP/OP PCR tests, healthcare professional clearance, or symptom resolution. Mobile phlebotomists in the prospective study collected whole blood, serum and a nasopharyngeal or oropharyngeal swab from every participant. Participants in the prospective study had the option to provide additional blood draws and questionnaires over an approximately 2-month period. Prospective study blood samples were shipped either frozen or at room temperature before DNA extraction.

This chain is built from TRBV11-3 and TRBJ2-7, with 7 middle bases fitting TRBD1. This TCR was recovered from a woman aged 18 to 35 who had recovered from COVID-19. The sample taken for sequencing was PBMCs or T cells enriched from blood (not recorded which). The CDR3 in this case is CASSRDREPEQYF. Here is the DNA: TGTGCCAGCAGCAGAGACAGGGAACCCGAGCAGTACTTC.